These T cell receptor beta chains were read from a single sample in a study of graft-versus-host responses after intestinal transplantation. The data were produced by immunoSEQ multiplex PCR, yet TCRdb's version contains in-frame clones alone and is incomplete. The sample lists about 9,500 clones; 70% to 90% were seen once. The sequencing here drew on PBMCs, taken 242 days after intestinal transplant. These receptor sequences come from a human patient who received an intestinal transplant, so some T cells may come from the graft donor. Each CDR3 is given with its conserved first and last residue. D genes are given only for firm matches. A clone size is listed for some rows: how often the clone was seen (once, few, many), or a class if it is expanded.

d_call: -; clone_size: once; j_call: TRBJ2-7; v_call: TRBV4-3; cdr3_aa: CASSQSYEQYF; cdr3_nt: TGCGCCAGCAGCCAGTCCTACGAGCAGTACTTC
d_call: -; clone_size: -; j_call: TRBJ1-2; v_call: TRBV5-8; cdr3_aa: CASSFPGGARGYTF; cdr3_nt: TGTGCCAGCAGCTTCCCGGGCGGGGCGCGGGGCTACACCTTC
d_call: -; clone_size: -; j_call: TRBJ2-7; v_call: TRBV28; cdr3_aa: CASSLGLGDEQYF; cdr3_nt: TGTGCCAGCAGTTTGGGACTCGGGGACGAGCAGTACTTC
d_call: -; clone_size: -; j_call: TRBJ2-7; v_call: TRBV7-2; cdr3_aa: CASTLRRLGTYEQYF; cdr3_nt: TGTGCCAGCACCTTAAGGAGACTAGGAACCTACGAGCAGTACTTC
d_call: -; clone_size: -; j_call: TRBJ2-7; v_call: TRBV6-6; cdr3_aa: CASSSSGLTYEQYF; cdr3_nt: TGTGCCAGCAGCTCCAGCGGGCTTACCTACGAGCAGTACTTC
d_call: TRBD1; clone_size: -; j_call: TRBJ2-5; v_call: TRBV4-3; cdr3_aa: CASSQGGQEETQYF; cdr3_nt: TGCGCCAGCAGCCAAGGGGGACAGGAGGAGACCCAGTACTTC
d_call: -; clone_size: few; j_call: TRBJ1-5; v_call: TRBV7-2; cdr3_aa: CASSLALGRGNQPQHF; cdr3_nt: TGTGCCAGCAGCTTAGCGCTGGGAAGGGGCAATCAGCCCCAGCATTTT
d_call: TRBD2; clone_size: once; j_call: TRBJ2-3; v_call: TRBV27; cdr3_aa: CASSPLAGGSTDTQYF; cdr3_nt: TGTGCCAGCAGTCCCCTAGCGGGGGGCAGCACAGATACGCAGTATTTT
d_call: -; clone_size: -; j_call: TRBJ2-7; v_call: TRBV4-1; cdr3_aa: CASASESNWAVEQYF; cdr3_nt: TGCGCCAGCGCGTCCGAGTCTAACTGGGCGGTCGAGCAGTACTTC
d_call: -; clone_size: -; j_call: TRBJ1-3; v_call: TRBV10-3; cdr3_aa: CAISEFVGGNTIYF; cdr3_nt: TGTGCCATCAGTGAGTTCGTTGGAGGGAACACCATATATTTT